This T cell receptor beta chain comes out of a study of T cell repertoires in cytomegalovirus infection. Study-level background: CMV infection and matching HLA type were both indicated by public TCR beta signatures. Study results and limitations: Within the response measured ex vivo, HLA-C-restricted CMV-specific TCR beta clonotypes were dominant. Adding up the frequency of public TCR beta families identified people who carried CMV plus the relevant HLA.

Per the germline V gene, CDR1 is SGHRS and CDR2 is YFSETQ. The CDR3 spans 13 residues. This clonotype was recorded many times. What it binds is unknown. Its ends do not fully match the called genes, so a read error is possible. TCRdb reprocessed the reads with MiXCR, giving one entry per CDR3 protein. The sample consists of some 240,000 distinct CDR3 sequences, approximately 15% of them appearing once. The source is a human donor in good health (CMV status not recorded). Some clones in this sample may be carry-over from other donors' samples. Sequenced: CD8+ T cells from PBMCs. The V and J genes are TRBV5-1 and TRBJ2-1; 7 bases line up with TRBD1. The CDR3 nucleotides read TGTGCCAGCAGCTTAGGGGGCGGAGATGAGCAGTTCTTC. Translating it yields CASSLGGGDEQFF.